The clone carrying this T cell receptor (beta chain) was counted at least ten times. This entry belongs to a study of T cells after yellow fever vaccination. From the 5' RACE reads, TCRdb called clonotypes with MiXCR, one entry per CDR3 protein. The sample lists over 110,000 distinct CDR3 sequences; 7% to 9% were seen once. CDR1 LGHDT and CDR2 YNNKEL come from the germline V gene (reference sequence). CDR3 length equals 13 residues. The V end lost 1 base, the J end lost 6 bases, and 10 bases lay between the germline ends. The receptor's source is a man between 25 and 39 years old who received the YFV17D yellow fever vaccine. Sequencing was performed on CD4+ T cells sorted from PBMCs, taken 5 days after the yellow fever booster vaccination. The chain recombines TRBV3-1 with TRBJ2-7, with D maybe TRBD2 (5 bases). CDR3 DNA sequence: TGTGCCAGCAGCCAAGGTCCGGGGTCCGAGCAGTACTTC. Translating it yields CASSQGPGSEQYF.